Below, 11 T cell receptor beta chains from the same sample are listed, as sequenced in a study of identical twins. TCRdb called the 5' RACE reads again in MiXCR, with one record for every CDR3 protein. The table records a few hundred thousand distinct CDR3 sequences, roughly 13% of them present only once. These data were also filed under a second study, of yellow fever vaccine responses in identical twins.

Sequenced sample: memory (CD45RO+) T cells sorted from blood. The receptors shown here come from a woman younger than 35 in good health.

This clonotype was counted at least ten times. The rearrangement joins TRBV5-1 to TRBJ2-7; D gene ambiguous. The CDR3 is made up of 13 amino acids. Germline CDR1 reads SGHRS; CDR2 reads YFSETQ. V gave up 0 bases and J gave up 6 bases, with 10 bases separating them. CDR3 amino acids: CASSLVEGFEQYF. The CDR3 bases are TGCGCCAGCAGCTTGGTCGAAGGGTTCGAGCAGTACTTC.

The chain joins TRBV5-1 to TRBJ2-7; 9 bases line up with TRBD2. Losses at the gene ends were 2 bases for V and 0 bases for J; bases not matched to a gene: 3. The CDR3 is 15 residues long. Per germline, CDR1 SGHRS and CDR2 YFSETQ. CDR3 sequence: CASSLLAGTSYEQYF. The CDR3 DNA sequence: TGCGCCAGCAGCTTACTAGCGGGTACCTCCTACGAGCAGTACTTC.

The chain employs TRBV12-3 or TRBV12-4 and TRBJ1-1, with 7 bases fitting TRBD1. V shed 5 bases, J shed 2 bases, and the junction held 8 bases outside the gene matches. The CDR3 covers 15 residues. The CDR3 sequence is CASSPFRQGNTEAFF. The CDR3 bases are TGTGCCAGCAGTCCTTTTCGACAGGGTAACACTGAAGCTTTCTTT.

The gene calls are TRBV29-1 and TRBJ1-1, with 8 bases lining up with TRBD1. The CDR3 loop spans 14 amino acids. The V gene's germline CDR1 is SQVTM and CDR2 ANQGSEA. V trimming: 5 bases; J trimming: 3 bases; junction bases outside the gene matches: 8. DNA for the CDR3: TGCAGCGTTACTCGACAGGGGAAGTACACTGAAGCTTTCTTT. This codes for CSVTRQGKYTEAFF.

This clonotype was counted ten times or more. V gene TRBV14 combines with J gene TRBJ2-7; D is uncertain. Between the trimmed V and J ends, which lost 2 bases and 3 bases, there was a span of 8 bases. The CDR3 runs 13 residues. CDR1 and CDR2 from the germline V gene are SGHDN and FVKESK. The chain's CDR3 is CASSQRHLYEQYF. The CDR3 DNA sequence: TGTGCCAGCAGCCAACGACACCTCTACGAGCAGTACTTC. Combining the CDR3 with reference TRBV14 and TRBJ2-7 gives the whole variable domain EAGVTQFPSHSVIEKGQTVTLRCDPISGHDNLYWYRRVMGKEIKFLLHFVKESKQDESGMPNNRFLAERTGGTYSTLKVQPAELEDSGVYFCASSQRHLYEQYFGPGTRLTVT.

This clonotype was counted many times. The chain couples TRBV5-1 to TRBJ1-1; TRBD1 might be the D (5 bases). The CDR3 runs 14 residues. Germline values: CDR1 SGHRS, CDR2 YFSETQ. V was clipped by 4 bases and J by 1 base, with 11 bases between them. Written as DNA, the CDR3 is TGCGCCAGCAGCCGTGAAAGGGGGAACACTGAAGCTTTCTTT. Translating it yields CASSRERGNTEAFF. Based on the CDR3 plus reference TRBV5-1 and TRBJ1-1, the full variable domain is KAGVTQTPRYLIKTRGQQVTLSCSPISGHRSVSWYQQTPGQGLQFLFEYFSETQRNKGNFPGRFSGRQFSNSRSEMNVSTLELGDSALYLCASSRERGNTEAFFGQGTRLTVV.

This clonotype was found a few times. In DNA form, the CDR3 reads TGTGCCAGCTCCCCCGGGACTAGCGGCCGAAGGCCGAATGAGCAGTTCTTC. It codes for CASSPGTSGRRPNEQFF. The rearrangement joins TRBV18 to TRBJ2-1; 11 positions agree with TRBD2. The germline V gene has CDR1 KGHSH and CDR2 LQKENI. This CDR3 spans 17 amino acids. After removal of 6 bases from V and 7 bases from J, the junction contained 14 bases not matched to a gene.

The J gene is TRBJ1-2, the V gene TRBV12-5; 9 nucleotides align to TRBD1. Germline trimming cut 2 bases from V and 5 bases from J; bases unmatched to any gene: 6. The CDR3 has 15 residues. Germline V gene data show CDR1 as LGHNT and CDR2 as FRNRAP. CDR3 sequence: CASGLWTGVRYGYTF. The DNA for the CDR3 is TGTGCTAGTGGTTTGTGGACAGGGGTTAGGTATGGCTACACCTTC.

This clonotype was observed a single time. DNA of the CDR3: TGTGCCAGCAGCCCGGGACTAGCGGGAGCTAAGGATGAGCAGTTCTTC. Its protein is CASSPGLAGAKDEQFF. V gene TRBV7-9 combines with J gene TRBJ2-1; 14 nucleotides line up with TRBD2. Germline V gene sequence: CDR1 SEHNR, CDR2 FQNEAQ (reference sequence). Unmatched junction bases numbered 8, after V lost 5 bases and J lost 8 bases. This CDR3 is 16 amino acids long.

This rearrangement joins TRBV5-4 to TRBJ2-7; 13 bases align to TRBD2. The CDR3 spans 17 residues. J lost 5 bases, V lost 5 bases, and 13 bases had no gene match. Germline V gene lookup returns CDR1 SGHNT and CDR2 YYREEE (reference sequence). CDR3 loop: CASSGGPTSGGSHEQYF. CDR3 in DNA: TGTGCCAGCAGTGGGGGACCGACTAGCGGGGGGTCCCACGAGCAGTACTTC.

The rearrangement links TRBV7-2 to TRBJ1-2, with 11 bases matching TRBD1. The trim removed 1 base at V and 8 bases at J, leaving 9 bases unmatched. In germline, CDR1 is SGHTA, CDR2 FQGNSA. The CDR3 contains 16 residues. Here the CDR3 DNA reads TGTGCCAGCAGCTTAGTAGGTGGACAGGGGGCGAACGGCTACACCTTC. Protein sequence: CASSLVGGQGANGYTF.